This T cell receptor beta chain was found in a study of CD8+CD57+ T cells in acquired aplastic anemia. For the study at large: Mean yield of DNA from sorted CD4+ and CD8+ cells was 3 to 3.5 ug.

CDR3 and TCR beta VDJ profiling relied on genomic DNA as the template. TCRdb processed the reads anew with MiXCR; each CDR3 protein has one entry. The repertoire includes about 180,000 distinct CDR3 sequences, about 50% of them detected once, and around 13% sits in the top ten. Sequencing was done on patients that had shown CD8+CD57+ cell expansion by flow cytometry. Sequenced material: sorted CD4+, CD8+, or CD8+CD57+ T cells (not recorded which) from PBMCs. The source of this sequence is a human donor with aplastic anemia.

The CDR3 is CASSLVGRPGGETQYF. The DNA for the CDR3 is TGCGCCAGCAGCTTGGTAGGCAGGCCCGGGGGAGAGACCCAGTACTTC. The rearrangement joins TRBV5-1 to TRBJ2-5, with D tentatively TRBD2 (6 bases). Trimming left V 0 bases short and J 4 bases short, with 16 bases between. The CDR3 has 16 amino acids. CDR1 is SGHRS and CDR2 is YFSETQ in the germline V gene.